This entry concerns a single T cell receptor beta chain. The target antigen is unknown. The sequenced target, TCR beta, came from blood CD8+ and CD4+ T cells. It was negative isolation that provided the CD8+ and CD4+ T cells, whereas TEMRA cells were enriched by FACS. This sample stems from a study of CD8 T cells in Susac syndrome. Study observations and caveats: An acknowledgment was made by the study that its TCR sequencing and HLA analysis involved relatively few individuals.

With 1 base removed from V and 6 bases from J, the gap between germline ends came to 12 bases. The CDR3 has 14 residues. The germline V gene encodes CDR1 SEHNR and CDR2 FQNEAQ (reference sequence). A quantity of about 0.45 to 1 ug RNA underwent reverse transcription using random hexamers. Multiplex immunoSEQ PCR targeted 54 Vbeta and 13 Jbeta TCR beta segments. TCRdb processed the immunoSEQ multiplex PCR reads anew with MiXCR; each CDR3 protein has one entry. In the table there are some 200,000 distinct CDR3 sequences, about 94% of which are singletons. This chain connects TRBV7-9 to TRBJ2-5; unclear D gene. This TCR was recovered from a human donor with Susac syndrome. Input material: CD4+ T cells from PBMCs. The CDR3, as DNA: TGTGCCAGCAGCTTAGGAACAGTAGGTCAGACCCAGTACTTC. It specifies CASSLGTVGQTQYF. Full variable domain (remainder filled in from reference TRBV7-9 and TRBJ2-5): DTGVSQNPRHKITKRGQNVTFRCDPISEHNRLYWYRQTLGQGPEFLTYFQNEAQLEKSRLLSDRFSAERPKGSFSTLEIQRTEQGDSAMYLCASSLGTVGQTQYFGPGTRLLVL.